Described below is a single T cell receptor (beta chain) sequence and its context. This clonotype was seen just once. Its antigen remains undetermined. No base quality values were provided; no much bigger clone lies one nucleotide off. One read alone is weak evidence. The hyperthyroidism patients were 18 to 65 years old and newly diagnosed, with a disease duration of less than 2 months. Patients with other autoimmune diseases, uncontrolled infections, pregnancy or lactation were excluded. Clinical symptoms, serum thyroxine, TRAb, thyroid ultrasound and orbital computed tomography formed the basis of the diagnosis. Trizol reagent was used to extract the total RNA, and its quality was then checked on an Agilent 2100 Bioanalyzer. The sample originates from a study of Graves' ophthalmopathy and Graves' hyperthyroidism (dated by TCRdb to the late 2010s). A note on the overall study: Hyperthyroidism was defined as stable when no progression to ophthalmopathy occurred within 18 months of follow-up. Following sample collection, hyperthyroidism patients were given methimazole at a starting dose of 30 mg daily, and ophthalmopathy patients were given high-dose intravenous methylprednisolone. To explore V-J signatures that separate ophthalmopathy from hyperthyroidism, a discovery set of approximately 100 patients was enrolled, consisting of approximately 45 with ophthalmopathy and around 60 with stable hyperthyroidism. In more than five hyperthyroidism patients, T-cell repertoires of thyroid tissue and blood were compared. To tell Graves' ophthalmopathy apart from Graves' hyperthyroidism, and to predict which patients would progress to ophthalmopathy, the study relied on TCR beta repertoire signatures. In total, approximately 130 blood samples were TCR-sequenced: 40 to 45 ophthalmopathy, some 75 hyperthyroidism and roughly 17 hyperthyroidism-to-ophthalmopathy patients. For independent validation, a separate cohort was made up of some 19 hyperthyroidism patients plus 17 patients who later progressed from hyperthyroidism to ophthalmopathy.

Spanning cysteine to phenylalanine, the CDR3 consists of 13 amino acids. The sequence is cut down to CDR3 DNA, 39 bases in frame from base 1. The junction shows trimming of 6 bases on V and 6 bases on J, plus 18 bases between the germline ends. In the germline V gene (reference sequence), CDR1 corresponds to DFQATT and CDR2 to SNEGSKA. For repertoire sequencing, TCR beta CDR3 regions were amplified from RNA transcripts. A first-round RT-PCR used HTBI primers with the Qiagen OneStep RT-PCR kit, followed by a second-round multiplex PCR, size selection and purification. Libraries were sequenced on an Illumina HiSeq2000 using paired-end 100 bp reads. The published analysis was carried out like this. SOAPnuke was used to process the reads, removing any read that contained adapters or uncalled bases, had a mean Phred below 15, or lacked an exact match to the constant primer or identifier. COPE v1.2.5 was used to merge the high-quality paired reads. Each unique nucleotide sequence was treated as a clonotype, and MiTCR v1.1 was used to align the clonotypes to the IMGT TRB V, D and J references. Only V-J combinations with frequency above 0.0001 were analysed, covering 99% to 99.2% of repertoires. For each V-J combination, a TCR clonal expansion and chaos score was defined as the ratio of F50 clonal expansion to chaos observed in the TCRdist matrix. Welch's t-statistics and random forest were used to narrow the features down to around 13 V-J combinations, which were then fed into a naive Bayes classifier. The Morisita-Horn index was used to measure how similar the thyroid and blood repertoires were. Using fastp trimming at Q25 and MiXCR clonotype assembly, TCRdb reanalyzed the public sequencing data and kept in-frame beta chains. Records with the same CDR3 protein are collapsed into one entry carrying the most frequent genes and DNA. V and J calls and clone size were set by TCRdb, not the authors. The sample data list 560,000 or so distinct CDR3 sequences, and roughly 39% of these were observed just once. About 4.6% of the sample is in the top ten clones.

The research as a whole found: In validation, the model predicted ophthalmopathy progression with more than 55% sensitivity and around 72% specificity; some twelve predicted patients were CT-confirmed with GO in a median of approximately 6.5 months. In cross-validation, the 13-signature model distinguished ophthalmopathy from stable hyperthyroidism with around 90% sensitivity and 81.08% specificity, while in the test set the corresponding values were roughly 80% and 75%. Sample size was not predetermined statistically, and investigators were not blinded to group allocation. Most of the expanded thyroid clonotypes with a frequency above 0.001 were also detected in blood, and it was suggested that the thyroid immune response may be reflected by blood repertoires.

Recombination joined TRBV20-1 with TRBJ2-7; the D segment could be TRBD2, given 6 matching bases. The sequence came from an adult man with Graves' hyperthyroidism. The sample consisted of peripheral blood or thyroid tissue (not recorded which). At the DNA level, the sequence is TGCAGTGCCAGCTCACCAACGGGAGCCGAGCAGTACTTC. This sequence encodes CSASSPTGAEQYF.